This T cell receptor beta chain was identified during a study of identical twins. Notes on the study in general: Conclusions rested on cross-sectional statistics rather than following the same donors. Twins' surplus sharing was weaker for beta out-of-frame sequences.

On this clonotype: What it binds is not known.

Trimming took 3 bases from V and 2 from J, leaving 12 bases between them. Germline V gives CDR1 KGHDR, CDR2 SFDVKD. CDR3 length: 16 residues. Template switching added a universal primer site, and cDNA bore unique molecular identifiers. TCRdb used MiXCR to reprocess the 5' RACE reads, holding one entry per CDR3 protein. The sample holds around 450,000 distinct CDR3 sequences, about 14% seen once. This sample also appeared in a second study, on yellow fever vaccine responses in identical twins. That source notes: Reportedly, twins' vaccine T cell responses looked partly convergent and partly personalized.

V gene TRBV24-1 combines with J gene TRBJ2-2; D unresolved. The clonotype was recovered from a woman aged 18-29 years in good health. The sample taken for sequencing was CD4+ T cells sorted from blood. CDR3 sequence reads: CATSDTRPRNTGELFF. In DNA, the CDR3 is TGTGCCACCAGTGATACCAGGCCCCGAAACACCGGGGAGCTGTTTTTT.